This TCR beta chain appears in the sequencing data of a study of multiple sclerosis patients with progressive multifocal leukoencephalopathy (dated by TCRdb to the late 2010s). Study-wide context: Controls were five natalizumab-treated MS patients who did not develop PML, sampled longitudinally. Peripheral T and B cells were examined in MS patients who went on to develop PML (4 under natalizumab, 1 after alemtuzumab) as well as in treated patients who did not. The study was designed to detect JC virus-specific or public T-cell expansions arising at the time of PML onset. Two natalizumab-treated patients who later developed PML were followed longitudinally from before therapy through 6 and 12 months to PML onset.

Inclusive of the bounding cysteine and phenylalanine, the CDR3 is 13 residues long. Of all the DNA, just the CDR3 is kept, 39 bases in frame from base 1. Amplification of TRB CDR3 regions from genomic DNA was performed at survey-level depth using the immunoSEQ two-step multiplex PCR. Each PCR was spiked with synthetic inline TR CDR3 controls spanning all V-J pairings to estimate template counts and remove amplification bias. Reads went through processing to reduce amplification and sequencing bias, and quantification was done against synthetic TR CDR3 analogs. Per the original workflow: In ImmunoSEQ Analyzer, raw data were processed so that out-of-frame sequences and CDR3s with stop codons were removed, with gene names following IMGT nomenclature. Repertoire diversity was summarized as normalized Shannon entropy, defined as 1 minus Pielou's evenness. Only TRB sequences sharing the V gene, the J gene and the CDR3 were counted as identical. Public PML clonotypes were defined as CDR3s shared by two or more PML-onset samples but absent from earlier samples, from controls, and from public databases. Positional CDR3 amino acid composition was analyzed in Skylign with the observed count method. TCRdb provides this immuneACCESS table in a form limited to in-frame rearrangements. Some clones are lacking; in checked studies, under half of them reflect an unresolved V gene, and why the rest are absent is not known. Clonal size and the V and J genes are those of that table, whereas D and trimming came from the DNA. The sample records some 30,000 clones, 89% of which are singletons. Approximately 1.5% of the sample goes to the ten largest clones.

General findings and caveats noted by the study authors: In most PML patients, lower normalized Shannon entropy suggested less diverse TRB repertoires, while the natalizumab-treated controls had values close to 1. Analysis was restricted to peripheral blood, although for natalizumab-associated PML, cerebrospinal fluid or brain lymphocytes might be more informative. TRB clones above 0.5% frequency appeared only in PML patients, but expanded clones at PML onset were already present before and during natalizumab therapy. Given the small, descriptive cohort, it remained unclear whether the study findings reflect JC virus infection or general immunocompromise. When PML developed, neither common TRBV or TRBJ gene usage nor preferential TRBV-TRBJ pairings were detected.

Per the publication, the time point label means: before natalizumab initiation. Every listed patient had earlier received interferon beta, and every PML patient was female. T0 blood samples were collected before the first natalizumab infusion. Ficoll-Hypaque density gradient centrifugation was used to isolate peripheral blood mononuclear cells. As for this clone: There is no known antigen for this receptor. Base qualities are not provided; no much larger clone lies one nucleotide away.

The sample taken for sequencing was PBMCs. The rearranged segments are TRBV21-1 and TRBJ1-1. TRBV21-1 is a documented pseudogene. This sequence originates from a human donor with multiple sclerosis. The CDR3 amino acid sequence is: CAGAFMRDTEAFF. The nucleotides read TGTGCCGGGGCATTTATGCGGGACACTGAAGCTTTCTTT.